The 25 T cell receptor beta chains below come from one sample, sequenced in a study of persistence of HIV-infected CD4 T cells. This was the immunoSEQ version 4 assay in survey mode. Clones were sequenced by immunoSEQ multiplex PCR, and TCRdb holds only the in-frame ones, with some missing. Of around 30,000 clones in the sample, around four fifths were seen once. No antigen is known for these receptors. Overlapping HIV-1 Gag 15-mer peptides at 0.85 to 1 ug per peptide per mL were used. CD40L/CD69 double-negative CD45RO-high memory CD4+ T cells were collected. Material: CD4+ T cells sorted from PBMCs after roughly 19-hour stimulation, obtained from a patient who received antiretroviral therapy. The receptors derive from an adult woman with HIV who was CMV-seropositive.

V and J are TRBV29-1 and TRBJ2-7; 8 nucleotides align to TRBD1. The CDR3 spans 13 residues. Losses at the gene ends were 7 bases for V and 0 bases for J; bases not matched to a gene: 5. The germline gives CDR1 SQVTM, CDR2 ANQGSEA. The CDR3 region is CSAGGTGSYEQYF. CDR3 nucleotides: TGCAGCGCTGGTGGGACAGGCTCCTACGAGCAGTACTTC.

As DNA, the CDR3 is TGTGCCTGGAGTGTTTATGCGGGGATCGGCGAGCAGTACTTC. Translated: CAWSVYAGIGEQYF. The chain uses TRBV30 and TRBJ2-7; maybe TRBD2 (6 bases). V lost 0 bases and J 6 bases, leaving 15 bases between the germline ends. The CDR3 totals 14 residues. Germline values: CDR1 GTSNPN, CDR2 SVGIG (reference sequence).

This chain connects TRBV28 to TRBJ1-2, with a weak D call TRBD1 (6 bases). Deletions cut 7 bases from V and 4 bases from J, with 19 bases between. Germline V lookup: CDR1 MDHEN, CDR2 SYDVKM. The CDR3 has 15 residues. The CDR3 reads CASISRGATIYGYTF. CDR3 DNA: TGTGCCAGCATCAGTAGGGGGGCCACGATCTATGGCTACACCTTC.

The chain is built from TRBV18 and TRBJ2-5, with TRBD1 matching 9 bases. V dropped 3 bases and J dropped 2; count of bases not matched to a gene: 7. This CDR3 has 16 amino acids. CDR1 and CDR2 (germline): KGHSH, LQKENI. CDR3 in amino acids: CASSPQRQGGQETQYF. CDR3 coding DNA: TGTGCCAGCTCACCTCAACGACAGGGGGGTCAAGAGACCCAGTACTTC.

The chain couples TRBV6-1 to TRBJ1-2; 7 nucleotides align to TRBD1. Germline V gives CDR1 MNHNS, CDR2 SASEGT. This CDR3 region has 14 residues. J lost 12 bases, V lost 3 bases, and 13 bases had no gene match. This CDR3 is CASSDTGDLVGHTF. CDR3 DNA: TGTGCCAGCAGTGATACAGGGGATCTAGTCGGCCACACCTTC.

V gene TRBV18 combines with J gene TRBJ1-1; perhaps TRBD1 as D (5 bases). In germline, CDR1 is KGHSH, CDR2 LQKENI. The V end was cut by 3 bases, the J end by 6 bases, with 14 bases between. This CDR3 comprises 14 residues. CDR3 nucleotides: TGTGCCAGCTCACCTAACAGGTGGGCTCCTGAAGCTTTCTTT. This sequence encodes CASSPNRWAPEAFF.

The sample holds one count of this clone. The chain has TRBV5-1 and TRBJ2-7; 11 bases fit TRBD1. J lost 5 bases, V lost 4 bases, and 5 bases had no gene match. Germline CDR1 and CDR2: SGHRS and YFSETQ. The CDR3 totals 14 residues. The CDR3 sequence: CASSPGQGADEQYF. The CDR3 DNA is TGCGCCAGCAGCCCCGGACAGGGGGCCGACGAGCAGTACTTC.

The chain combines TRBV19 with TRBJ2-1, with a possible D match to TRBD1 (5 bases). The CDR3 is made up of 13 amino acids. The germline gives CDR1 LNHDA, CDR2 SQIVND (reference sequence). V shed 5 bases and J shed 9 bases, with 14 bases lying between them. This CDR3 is CASSSQGIGEQFF. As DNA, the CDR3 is TGTGCCAGTAGTTCCCAGGGTATAGGTGAGCAGTTCTTC.

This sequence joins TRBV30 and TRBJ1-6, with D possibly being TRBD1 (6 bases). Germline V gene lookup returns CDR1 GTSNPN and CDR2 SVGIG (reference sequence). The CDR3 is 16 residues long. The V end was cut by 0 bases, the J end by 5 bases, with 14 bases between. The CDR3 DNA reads TGTGCCTGGAGTGTGGGGGGGCCGGGAAATAATTCACCCCTCCACTTT. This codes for CAWSVGGPGNNSPLHF.

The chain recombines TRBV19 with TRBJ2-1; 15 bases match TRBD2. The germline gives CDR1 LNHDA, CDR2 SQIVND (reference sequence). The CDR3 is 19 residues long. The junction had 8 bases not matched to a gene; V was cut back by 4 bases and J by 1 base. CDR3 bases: TGTGCCAGTAGTAGGACTAGCGGGGGGGCCGTGTTGTCCTACAATGAGCAGTTCTTC. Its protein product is CASSRTSGGAVLSYNEQFF.

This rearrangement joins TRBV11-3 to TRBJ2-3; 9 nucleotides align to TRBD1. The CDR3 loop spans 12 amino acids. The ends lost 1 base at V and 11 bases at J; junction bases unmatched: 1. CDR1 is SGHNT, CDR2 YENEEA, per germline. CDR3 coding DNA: TGTGCCAGCAGCTTAGGACAGGGGGTGCAGTATTTT. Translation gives CASSLGQGVQYF.

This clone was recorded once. The CDR3 nucleotides are TGCGCCAGCGGTGTTCCCGACAGGGGGAATCAGCCCCAGCATTTT. It yields the protein CASGVPDRGNQPQHF. The chain uses TRBV4-1 and TRBJ1-5; the match to TRBD1 covers 9 bases. The CDR3 has 15 residues. CDR1 is MGHRA, CDR2 YSYEKL, per germline. V shed 8 bases and J 4 bases; nucleotides not matched to a gene: 9.

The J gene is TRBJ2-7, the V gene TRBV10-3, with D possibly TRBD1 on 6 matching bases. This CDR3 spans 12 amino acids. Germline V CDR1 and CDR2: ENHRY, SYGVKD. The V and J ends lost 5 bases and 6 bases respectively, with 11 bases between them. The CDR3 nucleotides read TGTGCCATCAGTATCGACAGGCGCGAGCAGTACTTC. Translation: CAISIDRREQYF.

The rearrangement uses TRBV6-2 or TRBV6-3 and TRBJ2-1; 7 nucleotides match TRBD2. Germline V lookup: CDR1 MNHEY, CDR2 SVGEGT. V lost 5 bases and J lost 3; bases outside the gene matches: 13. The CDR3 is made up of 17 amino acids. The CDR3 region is CASSQILAGLIYNEQFF. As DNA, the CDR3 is TGTGCCAGCAGTCAAATCTTAGCGGGCCTAATCTACAATGAGCAGTTCTTC.

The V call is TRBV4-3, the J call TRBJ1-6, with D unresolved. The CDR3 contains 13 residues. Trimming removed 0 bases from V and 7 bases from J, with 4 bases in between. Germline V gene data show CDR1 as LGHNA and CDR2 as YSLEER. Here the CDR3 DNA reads TGCGCCAGCAGCCAAGAGCCAAATTCACCCCTCCACTTT. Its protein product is CASSQEPNSPLHF.

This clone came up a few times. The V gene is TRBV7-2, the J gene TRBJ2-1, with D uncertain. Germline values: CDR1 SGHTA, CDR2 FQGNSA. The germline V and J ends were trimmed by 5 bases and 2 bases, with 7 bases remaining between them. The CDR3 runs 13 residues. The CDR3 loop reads CASSPQAYNEQFF. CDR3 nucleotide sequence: TGTGCCAGCAGCCCCCAGGCCTACAATGAGCAGTTCTTC.

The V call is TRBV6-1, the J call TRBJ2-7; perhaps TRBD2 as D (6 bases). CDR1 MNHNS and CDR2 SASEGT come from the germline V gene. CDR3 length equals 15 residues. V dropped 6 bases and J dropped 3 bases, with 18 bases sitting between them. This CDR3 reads CASSYPGLSHYEQYF. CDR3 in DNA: TGTGCCAGCAGCTACCCGGGACTGAGCCACTACGAGCAGTACTTC.

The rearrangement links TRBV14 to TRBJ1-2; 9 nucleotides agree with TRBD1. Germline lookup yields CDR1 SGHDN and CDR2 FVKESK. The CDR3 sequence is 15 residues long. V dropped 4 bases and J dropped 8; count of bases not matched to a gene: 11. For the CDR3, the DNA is TGTGCCAGCAGCCTAACCGGGACAGGGCTCAGCGGCTACACCTTC. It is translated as CASSLTGTGLSGYTF.

CDR3 in DNA: TGCAGTGCTAGTGTGGGTAATAGCAATCAGCCCCAGCATTTT. Translating it yields CSASVGNSNQPQHF. The V call is TRBV20-1, the J call TRBJ1-5; no reliable D call. The CDR3 loop spans 14 amino acids. CDR1 and CDR2 from the germline V gene are DFQATT and SNEGSKA (reference sequence). V lost 3 bases to trimming and J lost 0 bases, with 9 bases between them.

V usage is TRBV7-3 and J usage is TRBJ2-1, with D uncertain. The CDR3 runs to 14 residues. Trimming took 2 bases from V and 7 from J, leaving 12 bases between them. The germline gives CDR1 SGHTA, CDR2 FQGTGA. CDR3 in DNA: TGTGCCAGCAGCTTACGACCGATGCCGAATGAGCAGTTCTTC. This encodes CASSLRPMPNEQFF.

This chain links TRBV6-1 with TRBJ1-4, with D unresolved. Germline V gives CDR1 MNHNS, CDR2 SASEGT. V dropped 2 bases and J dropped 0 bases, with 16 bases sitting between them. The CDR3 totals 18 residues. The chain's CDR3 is CASSERVSSLATNEKLFF. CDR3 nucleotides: TGTGCCAGCAGTGAAAGAGTGTCAAGCTTAGCAACTAATGAAAAACTGTTTTTT.

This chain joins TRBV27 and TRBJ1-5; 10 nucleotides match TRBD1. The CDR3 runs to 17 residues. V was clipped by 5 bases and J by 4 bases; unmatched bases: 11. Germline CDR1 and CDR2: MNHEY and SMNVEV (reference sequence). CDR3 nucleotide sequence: TGTGCCAGCAGTAAGCGGACAGGGGGGAATGCGAATCAGCCCCAGCATTTT. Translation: CASSKRTGGNANQPQHF.

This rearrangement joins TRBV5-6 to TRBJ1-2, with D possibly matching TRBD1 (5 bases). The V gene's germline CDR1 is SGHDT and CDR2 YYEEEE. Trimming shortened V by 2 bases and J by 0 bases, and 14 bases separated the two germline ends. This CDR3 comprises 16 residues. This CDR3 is CASSFRGVGANYGYTF. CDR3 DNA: TGTGCCAGCAGCTTTAGAGGGGTTGGGGCTAACTATGGCTACACCTTC. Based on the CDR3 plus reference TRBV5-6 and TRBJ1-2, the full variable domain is DAGVTQSPTHLIKTRGQQVTLRCSPKSGHDTVSWYQQALGQGPQFIFQYYEEEERQRGNFPDRFSGHQFPNYSSELNVNALLLGDSALYLCASSFRGVGANYGYTFGSGTRLTVV.

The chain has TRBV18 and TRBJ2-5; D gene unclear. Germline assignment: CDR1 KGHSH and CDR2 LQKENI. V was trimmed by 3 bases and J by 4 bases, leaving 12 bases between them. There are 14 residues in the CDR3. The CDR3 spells CASSPSGYRETQYF. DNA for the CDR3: TGTGCCAGCTCACCGTCAGGTTATAGAGAGACCCAGTACTTC.

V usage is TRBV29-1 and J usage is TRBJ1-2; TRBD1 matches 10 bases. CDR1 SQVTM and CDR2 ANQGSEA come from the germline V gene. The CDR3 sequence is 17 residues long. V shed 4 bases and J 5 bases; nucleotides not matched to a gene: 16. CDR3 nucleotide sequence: TGCAGCGTTGGACCCTTGACAGGGGGCTTTTCTGGGTATGGCTACACCTTC. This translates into CSVGPLTGGFSGYGYTF.